Described below is a single TCR beta chain sequence and its context. The data derive from a study of T cells expressing NK-cell markers. Study-wide context: HCMV seropositivity characterized most of the eight sequenced donors, and seronegativity one.

Scientists made TCR beta cDNA using 5'RACE template switching with UMIs. Reanalyzing the 5' RACE reads, TCRdb keeps one entry per CDR3 protein, without DNA. The sample has almost 450,000 distinct CDR3 sequences; the top ten hold more than 7%. CDR3 length equals 13 residues. Germline assignment: CDR1 MNHNS and CDR2 SASEGT. The chain uses TRBV6-1 and TRBJ1-2. The receptor comes from a woman between 18 and 70 years old in good health. Source material: blood T cells: a sorted CD56 or NKG2C T cell subset, CD4+ or CD8+ T cells, or bulk PBMC T cells (not recorded which). CDR3 protein: CASTDRDSVGYTF.